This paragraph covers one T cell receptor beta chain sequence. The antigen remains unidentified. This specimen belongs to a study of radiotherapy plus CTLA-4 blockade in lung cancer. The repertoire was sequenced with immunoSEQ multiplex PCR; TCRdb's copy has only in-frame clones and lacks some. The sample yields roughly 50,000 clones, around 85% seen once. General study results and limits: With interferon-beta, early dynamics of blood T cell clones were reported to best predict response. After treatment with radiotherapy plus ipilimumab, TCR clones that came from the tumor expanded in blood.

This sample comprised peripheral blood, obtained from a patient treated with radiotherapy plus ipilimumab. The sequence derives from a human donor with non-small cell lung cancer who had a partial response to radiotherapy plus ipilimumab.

The CDR3 DNA sequence: TGTGCCAGTAGTACCGGACAGGGTAGCGGGGAGCTGTTTTTT. Encoded protein: CASSTGQGSGELFF. The chain is built from TRBV19 and TRBJ2-2; 8 bases agree with TRBD1. The CDR3 covers 14 residues. The V gene end was trimmed by 4 bases and the J gene end by 7 bases; junction bases not matched to a gene: 5. CDR1 LNHDA and CDR2 SQIVND come from the germline V gene (reference sequence).